The clone carrying this TCR beta chain has a handful of counts. Its specificity is not known. This sample also contains other DNA sequences that code for the same CDR3. The data were obtained in a study of cytomegalovirus exposure and HLA in healthy donors. 60 Vbeta and 13 Jbeta primers were used in PCR. Per the study methods: Tens of millions of unique TCR beta chains, roughly 11 million shared, were counted in a later analysis. Profiled with immunoSEQ multiplex PCR; TCRdb holds only in-frame clones, not every one. The V and J calls and the clone size are those of that table, but D and trimming were determined from the DNA. The sample has about 170,000 clones; around 78% are singletons. Overall study results and limits: As was reported, the classifier diagnosed cytomegalovirus status with high specificity and sensitivity. Cytomegalovirus association was listed for under 200 TCR beta chains. Accurate HLA-A and HLA-B prediction from TCR beta sequences was reported for most subjects.

From germline, CDR1 is MNHNS and CDR2 SASEGT. V lost 8 bases to trimming and J lost 5 bases, with 9 bases between them. This CDR3 spans 11 amino acids. The sequence was obtained from a female donor in good health and CMV-seronegative. The gene calls are TRBV6-1 and TRBJ1-1, with D possibly TRBD1 on 6 matching bases. Sample: PBMCs. CDR3 nucleotides: TGTGCCAGCGGGAGGGGGACTGAAGCTTTCTTT. Translation: CASGRGTEAFF.